This T cell receptor (beta chain) was profiled in a study of post-analysis software for immune sequencing data. Looking at the study overall: Clinical courses comprised relapsing-remitting, secondary progressive and progressive-relapsing multiple sclerosis. Overall study findings and caveats: In patients, about five TRBV segments were more frequent than in controls, with TRBV5-6, TRBV5-1 and TRBV20-1 among them. Controls had significantly higher normalized Chao1 diversity than multiple sclerosis patients.

To note about this clonotype: Its antigen is as yet unknown.

The germline V gene encodes CDR1 SQVTM and CDR2 ANQGSEA. CDR3 length: 13 amino acids. V was trimmed by 3 bases and J by 3 bases, leaving 9 bases between them. TCR beta cDNA libraries had unique molecular identifiers. TCRdb itself ran the PCR reads through MiXCR, one entry per CDR3 protein. The data hold more than 500,000 distinct CDR3 sequences, with approximately 31% observed a single time. The receptor comes from a girl under 18 with multiple sclerosis. Sequences were obtained from blood. The rearrangement joins TRBV29-1 to TRBJ2-4; either TRBD1 or TRBD2 may fit D (6 bases each). The DNA of the CDR3 is TGCAGCGTTGACGGAGGGGGCAAAAACATTCAGTACTTC. Translating it yields CSVDGGGKNIQYF.